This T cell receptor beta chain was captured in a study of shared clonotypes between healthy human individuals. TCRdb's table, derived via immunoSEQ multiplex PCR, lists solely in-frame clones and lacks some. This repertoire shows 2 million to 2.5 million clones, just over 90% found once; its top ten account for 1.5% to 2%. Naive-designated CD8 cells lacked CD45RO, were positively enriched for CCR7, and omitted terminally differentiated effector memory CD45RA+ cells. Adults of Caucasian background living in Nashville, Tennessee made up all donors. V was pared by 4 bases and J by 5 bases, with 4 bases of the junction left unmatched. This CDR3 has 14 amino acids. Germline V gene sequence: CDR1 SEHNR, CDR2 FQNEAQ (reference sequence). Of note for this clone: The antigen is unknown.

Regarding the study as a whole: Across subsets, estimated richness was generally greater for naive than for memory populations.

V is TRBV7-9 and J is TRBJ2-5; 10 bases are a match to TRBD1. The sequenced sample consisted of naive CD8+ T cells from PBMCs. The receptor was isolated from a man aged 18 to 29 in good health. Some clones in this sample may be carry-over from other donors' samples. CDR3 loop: CASSYRQGAETQYF. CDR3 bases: TGTGCCAGCAGCTATCGACAGGGGGCTGAGACCCAGTACTTC.